This T cell receptor beta chain is from a study of cytomegalovirus exposure and HLA in healthy donors. Study-level information: Drawn from HLA-typed donors, some 80 million unique TCRs were held in an early data release. Notes on the study in general: Upon later analysis, TCR association rates were observed to vary by HLA locus, being highest for DRB1 and lowest for HLA-C.

Use of 60 Vbeta and 13 Jbeta primers characterized the PCR. The protocol was immunoSEQ multiplex PCR, while the TCRdb copy is restricted to in-frame clones and leaves out a portion. The sample includes about 130,000 clones, 81% of them seen just once. As for this clone: Its antigen is currently unknown.

V lost 0 bases, J lost 2 bases, and 7 bases stayed unmatched. Germline V CDR1 and CDR2: PRHDT, FYEKMQ (reference sequence). This CDR3 spans 17 amino acids. The clonotype originates from a middle-aged woman in good health and CMV-seropositive. The chain is built from TRBV13 and TRBJ2-3, with TRBD2 matching 8 bases. Material: PBMCs. CDR3: CASSLGISGNPTDTQYF. CDR3 bases: TGTGCCAGCAGCTTAGGAATTAGCGGGAACCCCACAGATACGCAGTATTTT.